The rows below give T cell receptor beta chains drawn from one sample of a study of OX40 agonist ivuxolimab in advanced cancers. Here immunoSEQ multiplex PCR was the method, and the copy in TCRdb shows in-frame clones only, minus some. Of some 68,000 clones detected, about nine tenths appear once; the ten largest clones hold around 0.98%. The specimen was CD4+ or CD8+ T cells sorted from blood, collected in a trial of the OX40 agonist ivuxolimab. These receptors were obtained from an adult with an advanced solid tumor such as melanoma, head and neck, liver or kidney cancer. Each CDR3 is given with its conserved first and last residue. D genes are given only for firm matches. Clone size is not always given. Where it is, it says once, few, many or a class for expanded clones.

d_call: NA
clone_size: NA
v_call: TRBV11-2
j_call: TRBJ2-7
cdr3_nt: TGTGCCAGCAAGGGAGCCTACGAGCAGTACTTC
cdr3_aa: CASKGAYEQYF

d_call: NA
clone_size: NA
v_call: TRBV28
j_call: TRBJ2-7
cdr3_nt: TGTGCCAGCAGTTTGGAAGGGGTTCTCGAGCAGTACTTC
cdr3_aa: CASSLEGVLEQYF

d_call: NA
clone_size: NA
v_call: TRBV10-3
j_call: TRBJ1-6
cdr3_nt: TGTGCCATCAGTGAGTCGGGTCGGTATAATTCACCCCTCCACTTT
cdr3_aa: CAISESGRYNSPLHF

d_call: NA
clone_size: NA
v_call: TRBV7-2
j_call: TRBJ2-7
cdr3_nt: TGTGCCAGCAGCGAACAAGCGGCAGTTCCGCCAAACGAGCAGTACTTC
cdr3_aa: CASSEQAAVPPNEQYF

d_call: TRBD1
clone_size: NA
v_call: TRBV28
j_call: TRBJ1-2
cdr3_nt: TGTGCCAGCAGTCGGGACAGGGCTACACGGGGCTATGGCTACACCTTC
cdr3_aa: CASSRDRATRGYGYTF

d_call: NA
clone_size: NA
v_call: TRBV21-1
j_call: TRBJ2-1
cdr3_nt: TGTGCCAGCAGCAAAGCTTCACGGACTCCTTCCTCCTACAATGAGCAGTTCTTC
cdr3_aa: CASSKASRTPSSYNEQFF

d_call: NA
clone_size: few
v_call: TRBV5-8
j_call: TRBJ2-2
cdr3_nt: TGTGCCAGCAGCTTATACGTGACCGGGGAGCTGTTTTTT
cdr3_aa: CASSLYVTGELFF

d_call: NA
clone_size: NA
v_call: TRBV19
j_call: TRBJ2-5
cdr3_nt: TGTGCCGCAGGGTTCAGAGAGACCCAGTACTTC
cdr3_aa: CAAGFRETQYF

d_call: NA
clone_size: NA
v_call: TRBV6-5
j_call: TRBJ1-5
cdr3_nt: TGTGCCAGCAGCCTTTCCGATCAGCCCCAGCATTTT
cdr3_aa: CASSLSDQPQHF

d_call: NA
clone_size: NA
v_call: TRBV7-2
j_call: TRBJ1-1
cdr3_nt: TGTGCCAGCAGCTTATATAGGGGATCTGAAGCTTTCTTT
cdr3_aa: CASSLYRGSEAFF

d_call: TRBD2
clone_size: NA
v_call: TRBV19
j_call: TRBJ2-3
cdr3_nt: TGTGCCAGTAGTATCGTAGCGGGGGGGCGTACAGATACGCAGTATTTT
cdr3_aa: CASSIVAGGRTDTQYF

d_call: TRBD1
clone_size: NA
v_call: TRBV30
j_call: TRBJ1-4
cdr3_nt: TGTGCCTGGAGTGCTCTAGGCAGGGGTGGCCCAGGGGGTGAAAAACTGTTTTTT
cdr3_aa: CAWSALGRGGPGGEKLFF

d_call: NA
clone_size: NA
v_call: TRBV15
j_call: TRBJ2-7
cdr3_nt: TGTGCCACCAGCAGAGTCTACGGGGTTGAGCAGTACTTC
cdr3_aa: CATSRVYGVEQYF

d_call: NA
clone_size: NA
v_call: TRBV10-2
j_call: TRBJ1-4
cdr3_nt: TGCGCCAGCAGGGAAAGGGACGGTGAAAAACTGTTTTTT
cdr3_aa: CASRERDGEKLFF

d_call: TRBD2
clone_size: once
v_call: TRBV11-2
j_call: TRBJ2-5
cdr3_nt: TGTGCCAGCAGCTTTACGGGAGGGCGGGAGACCCAGTACTTC
cdr3_aa: CASSFTGGRETQYF

d_call: TRBD2
clone_size: NA
v_call: TRBV11-3
j_call: TRBJ2-5
cdr3_nt: TGTGCCAGCAGCTTAGGACTAGCGGGAGAGGAGACCCAGTACTTC
cdr3_aa: CASSLGLAGEETQYF

d_call: NA
clone_size: NA
v_call: TRBV11-2
j_call: TRBJ2-3
cdr3_nt: TGTGCCAGCAGCTTTCGGGGGGCGGCTAGCACAGATACGCAGTATTTT
cdr3_aa: CASSFRGAASTDTQYF

d_call: NA
clone_size: NA
v_call: TRBV9
j_call: TRBJ2-2
cdr3_nt: TGTGCCAGCAGCGCCACACTCCGGGAGACCGGGGAGCTGTTTTTT
cdr3_aa: CASSATLRETGELFF

d_call: NA
clone_size: NA
v_call: TRBV5-1
j_call: TRBJ2-3
cdr3_nt: TGCGCCAGCAGTTCGACTCGCGGGGGCCGCACAGATACGCAGTATTTT
cdr3_aa: CASSSTRGGRTDTQYF

d_call: TRBD2
clone_size: NA
v_call: TRBV10-3
j_call: TRBJ2-3
cdr3_nt: TGTGCCATCAGTGAGTCAATAGCGGGGGGACGCACAGATACGCAGTATTTT
cdr3_aa: CAISESIAGGRTDTQYF

d_call: NA
clone_size: NA
v_call: TRBV29-1
j_call: TRBJ2-5
cdr3_nt: TGCAGCGGAGAGGGGCGCTGGGAGACCCAGTACTTC
cdr3_aa: CSGEGRWETQYF

d_call: TRBD1
clone_size: NA
v_call: TRBV7-3
j_call: TRBJ2-1
cdr3_nt: TGTGCCAGCAGCTCCGCGGAGACAGGGGGGTCCTACAATGAGCAGTTCTTC
cdr3_aa: CASSSAETGGSYNEQFF

d_call: NA
clone_size: NA
v_call: TRBV7-9
j_call: TRBJ2-5
cdr3_nt: TGTGCCAGCAGCTTATCGGGGGAAGAGACCCAGTACTTC
cdr3_aa: CASSLSGEETQYF

d_call: TRBD2
clone_size: NA
v_call: TRBV7-9
j_call: TRBJ2-1
cdr3_nt: TGTGCCAGCAGCCCGGGGGCGGGGGGTGGAAATGAGCAGTTCTTC
cdr3_aa: CASSPGAGGGNEQFF

d_call: NA
clone_size: NA
v_call: TRBV7-3
j_call: TRBJ2-3
cdr3_nt: TGTGCCAGCAGCTCCTTGGGTAGCACAGATACGCAGTATTTT
cdr3_aa: CASSSLGSTDTQYF

d_call: NA
clone_size: NA
v_call: TRBV6-4
j_call: TRBJ1-2
cdr3_nt: TGTAGGGGTTCACTATGTGGCTACACCTTC
cdr3_aa: CRGSLCGYTF

d_call: NA
clone_size: NA
v_call: TRBV7-9
j_call: TRBJ2-1
cdr3_nt: TGTGCCAGCAGCTTTACCCCTCCGACCGCGAGCGAGCAGTTCTTC
cdr3_aa: CASSFTPPTASEQFF

d_call: NA
clone_size: few
v_call: TRBV6-5
j_call: TRBJ2-7
cdr3_nt: TGTGCCAGCCGGGAAAGGGGCCCCTACGAGCAGTACTTC
cdr3_aa: CASRERGPYEQYF

d_call: TRBD1
clone_size: few
v_call: TRBV29-1
j_call: TRBJ2-5
cdr3_nt: TGCAGCGTATCGGACAGGATAGAAGAGACCCAGTACTTC
cdr3_aa: CSVSDRIEETQYF

d_call: NA
clone_size: NA
v_call: TRBV9
j_call: TRBJ2-2
cdr3_nt: TGTGCCAGCAGCGTAGGATTGCTCCGCACCGGGGAGCTGTTTTTT
cdr3_aa: CASSVGLLRTGELFF

d_call: NA
clone_size: NA
v_call: TRBV18
j_call: TRBJ2-3
cdr3_nt: TGTGCCAGCTCGCGTCCCGGGGATACGACAGATACGCAGTATTTT
cdr3_aa: CASSRPGDTTDTQYF

d_call: TRBD2
clone_size: NA
v_call: TRBV5-1
j_call: TRBJ2-7
cdr3_nt: TGCGCCAGCAGCTTGGAAGCTAGCGGGCCTTACGAGCAGTACTTC
cdr3_aa: CASSLEASGPYEQYF

d_call: NA
clone_size: NA
v_call: TRBV27
j_call: TRBJ2-5
cdr3_nt: TGTGCCAGCAGTTTGATGGCAGGGGAGACCCAGTACTTC
cdr3_aa: CASSLMAGETQYF